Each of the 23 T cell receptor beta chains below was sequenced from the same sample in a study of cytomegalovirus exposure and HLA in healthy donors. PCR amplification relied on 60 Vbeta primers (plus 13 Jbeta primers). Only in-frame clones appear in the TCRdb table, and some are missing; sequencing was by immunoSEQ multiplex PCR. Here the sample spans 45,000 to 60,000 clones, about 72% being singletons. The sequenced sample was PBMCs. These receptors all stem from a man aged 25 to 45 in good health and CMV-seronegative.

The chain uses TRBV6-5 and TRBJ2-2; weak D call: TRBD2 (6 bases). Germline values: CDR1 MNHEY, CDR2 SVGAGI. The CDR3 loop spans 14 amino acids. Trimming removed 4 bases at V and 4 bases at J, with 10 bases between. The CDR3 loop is CASSSRGGTGELFF. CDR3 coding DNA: TGTGCCAGCAGTTCGAGGGGAGGCACCGGGGAGCTGTTTTTT.

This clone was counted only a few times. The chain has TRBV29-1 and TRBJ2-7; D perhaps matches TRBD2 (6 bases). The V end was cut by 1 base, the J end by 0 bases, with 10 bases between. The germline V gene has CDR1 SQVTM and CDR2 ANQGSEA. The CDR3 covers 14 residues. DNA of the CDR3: TGCAGCGTTGAAGGGGACGGGAGCTCCTACGAGCAGTACTTC. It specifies CSVEGDGSSYEQYF.

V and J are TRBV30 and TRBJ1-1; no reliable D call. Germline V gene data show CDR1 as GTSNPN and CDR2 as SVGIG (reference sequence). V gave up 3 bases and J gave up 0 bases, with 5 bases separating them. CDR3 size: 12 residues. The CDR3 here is CAWSRMNTEAFF. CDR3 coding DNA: TGTGCCTGGAGCAGAATGAACACTGAAGCTTTCTTT. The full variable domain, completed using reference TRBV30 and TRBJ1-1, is SQTIHQWPATLVQPVGSPLSLECTVEGTSNPNLYWYRQAAGRGLQLLFYSVGIGQISSEVPQNLSASRPQDRQFILSSKKLLLSDSGFYLCAWSRMNTEAFFGQGTRLTVV.

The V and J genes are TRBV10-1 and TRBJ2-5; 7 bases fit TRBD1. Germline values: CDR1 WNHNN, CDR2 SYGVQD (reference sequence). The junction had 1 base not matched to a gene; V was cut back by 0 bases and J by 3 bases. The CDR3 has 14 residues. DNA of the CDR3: TGCGCCAGCAGTGAGTCTGACAGGGAAGAGACCCAGTACTTC. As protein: CASSESDREETQYF.

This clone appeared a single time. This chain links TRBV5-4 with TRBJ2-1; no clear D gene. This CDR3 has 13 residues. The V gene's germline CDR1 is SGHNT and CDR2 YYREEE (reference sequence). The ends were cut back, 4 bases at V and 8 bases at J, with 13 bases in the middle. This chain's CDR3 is CASSDGAWDEQFF. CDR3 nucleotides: TGTGCCAGCAGCGATGGAGCGTGGGATGAGCAGTTCTTC.

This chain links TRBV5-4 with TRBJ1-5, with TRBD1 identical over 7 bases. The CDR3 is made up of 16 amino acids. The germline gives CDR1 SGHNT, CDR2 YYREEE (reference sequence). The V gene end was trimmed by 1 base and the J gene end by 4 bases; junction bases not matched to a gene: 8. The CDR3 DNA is TGTGCCAGCAGCTTGATTGACAGGGCTTTTAATCAGCCCCAGCATTTT. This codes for CASSLIDRAFNQPQHF.

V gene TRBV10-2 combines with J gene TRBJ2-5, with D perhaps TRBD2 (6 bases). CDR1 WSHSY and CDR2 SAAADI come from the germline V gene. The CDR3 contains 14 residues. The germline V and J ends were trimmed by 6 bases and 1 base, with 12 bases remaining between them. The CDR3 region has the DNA TGCGCCAGCAGGACGGGAGCACCCCAAGAGACCCAGTACTTC. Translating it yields CASRTGAPQETQYF.

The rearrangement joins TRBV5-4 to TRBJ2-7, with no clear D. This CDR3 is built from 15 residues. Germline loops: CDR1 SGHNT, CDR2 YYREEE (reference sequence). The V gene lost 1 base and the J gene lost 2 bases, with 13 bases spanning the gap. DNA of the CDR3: TGTGCCAGCAGCTTGTCCCCAGGTCTAACCTACGAGCAGTACTTC. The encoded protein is CASSLSPGLTYEQYF.

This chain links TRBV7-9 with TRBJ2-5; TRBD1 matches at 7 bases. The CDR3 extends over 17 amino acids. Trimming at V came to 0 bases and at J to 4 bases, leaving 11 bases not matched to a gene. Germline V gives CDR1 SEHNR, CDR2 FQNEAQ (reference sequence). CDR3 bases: TGTGCCAGCAGCTTAGCGGAGACAGGGTCCTATCGAGAGACCCAGTACTTC. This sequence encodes CASSLAETGSYRETQYF.

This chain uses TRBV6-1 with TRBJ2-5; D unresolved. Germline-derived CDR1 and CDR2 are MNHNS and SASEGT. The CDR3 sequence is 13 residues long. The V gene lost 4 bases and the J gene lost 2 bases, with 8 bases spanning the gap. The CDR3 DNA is TGTGCCAGCAGTGCACGGGTACAAGAGACCCAGTACTTC. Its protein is CASSARVQETQYF.

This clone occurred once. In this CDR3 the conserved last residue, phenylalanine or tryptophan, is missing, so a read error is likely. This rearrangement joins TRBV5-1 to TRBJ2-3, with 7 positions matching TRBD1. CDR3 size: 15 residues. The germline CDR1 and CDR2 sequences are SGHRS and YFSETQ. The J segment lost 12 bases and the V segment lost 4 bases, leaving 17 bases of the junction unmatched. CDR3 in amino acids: CASSLQIQQGSPQYV. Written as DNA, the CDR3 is TGCGCCAGCAGCCTGCAGATCCAACAGGGGTCTCCCCAGTATGTT.

The DNA of the CDR3 is TGTGCCAGCAGCGGGACTAGCGCGACGACGCGATACTACGAGCAGTACTTC. Translating gives CASSGTSATTRYYEQYF. This sequence joins TRBV5-4 and TRBJ2-7; 10 bases align to TRBD2. The CDR3 runs to 17 residues. With V trimmed by 4 bases and J by 3 bases, 13 bases remained unmatched. Looked up from germline, CDR1 is SGHNT and CDR2 is YYREEE (reference sequence).

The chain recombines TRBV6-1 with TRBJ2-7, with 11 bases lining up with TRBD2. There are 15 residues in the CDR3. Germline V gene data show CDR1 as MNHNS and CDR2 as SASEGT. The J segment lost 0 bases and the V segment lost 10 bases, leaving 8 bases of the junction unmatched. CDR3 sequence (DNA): TGTGCCATCGTTAGCGGGAGGGCCGGCTCCTACGAGCAGTACTTC. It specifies CAIVSGRAGSYEQYF.

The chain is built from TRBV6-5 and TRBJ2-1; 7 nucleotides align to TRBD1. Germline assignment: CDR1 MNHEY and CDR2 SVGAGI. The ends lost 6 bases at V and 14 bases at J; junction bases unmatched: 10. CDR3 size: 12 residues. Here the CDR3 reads CASSPDRTSKFF. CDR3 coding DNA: TGTGCCAGCAGCCCGGACAGGACATCTAAGTTCTTC.

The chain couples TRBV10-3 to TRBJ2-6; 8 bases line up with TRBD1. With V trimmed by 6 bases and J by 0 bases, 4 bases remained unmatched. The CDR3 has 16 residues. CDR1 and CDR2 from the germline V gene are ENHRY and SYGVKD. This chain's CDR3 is CAIRGDRFSGANVLTF. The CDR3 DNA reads TGTGCCATCAGAGGGGACAGGTTCTCTGGGGCCAACGTCCTGACTTTC.

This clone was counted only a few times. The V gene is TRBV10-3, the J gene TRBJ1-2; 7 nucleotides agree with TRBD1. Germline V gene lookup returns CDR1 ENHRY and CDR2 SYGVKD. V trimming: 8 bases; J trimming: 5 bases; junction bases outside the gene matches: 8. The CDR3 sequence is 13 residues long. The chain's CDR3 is CAIGGDSPYGYTF. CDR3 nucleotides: TGTGCCATCGGAGGGGACAGCCCTTATGGCTACACCTTC.

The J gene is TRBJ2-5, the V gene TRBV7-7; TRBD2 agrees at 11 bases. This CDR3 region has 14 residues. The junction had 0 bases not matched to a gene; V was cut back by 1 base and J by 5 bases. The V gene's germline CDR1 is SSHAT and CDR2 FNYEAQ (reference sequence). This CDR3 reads CASSLGTSGETQYF. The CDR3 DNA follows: TGTGCCAGCAGCTTAGGGACTAGCGGGGAGACCCAGTACTTC.

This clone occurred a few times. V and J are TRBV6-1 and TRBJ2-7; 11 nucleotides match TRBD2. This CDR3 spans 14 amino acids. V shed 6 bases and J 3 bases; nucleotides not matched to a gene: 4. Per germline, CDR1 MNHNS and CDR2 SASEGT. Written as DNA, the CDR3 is TGTGCCAGCAGAAGACTAGCGGGGAACTACGAGCAGTACTTC. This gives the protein CASRRLAGNYEQYF.

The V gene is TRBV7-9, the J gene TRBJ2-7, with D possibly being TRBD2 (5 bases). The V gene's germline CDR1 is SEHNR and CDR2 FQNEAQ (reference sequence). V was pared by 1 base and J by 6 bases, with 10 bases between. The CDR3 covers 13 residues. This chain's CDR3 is CASSLGLASEQYF. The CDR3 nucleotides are TGTGCCAGCAGCTTAGGCCTAGCCTCCGAGCAGTACTTC.

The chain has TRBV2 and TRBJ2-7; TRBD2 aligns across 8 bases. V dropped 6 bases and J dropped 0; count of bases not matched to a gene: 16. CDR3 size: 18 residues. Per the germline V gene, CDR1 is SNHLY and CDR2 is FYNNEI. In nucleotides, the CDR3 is TGTGCCAGCAGAGTATACTTGCGGGAGGACTCGAGCTCCTACGAGCAGTACTTC. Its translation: CASRVYLREDSSSYEQYF. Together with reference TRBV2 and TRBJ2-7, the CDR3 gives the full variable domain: EPEVTQTPSHQVTQMGQEVILRCVPISNHLYFYWYRQILGQKVEFLVSFYNNEISEKSEIFDDQFSVERPDGSNFTLKIRSTKLEDSAMYFCASRVYLREDSSSYEQYFGPGTRLTVT.

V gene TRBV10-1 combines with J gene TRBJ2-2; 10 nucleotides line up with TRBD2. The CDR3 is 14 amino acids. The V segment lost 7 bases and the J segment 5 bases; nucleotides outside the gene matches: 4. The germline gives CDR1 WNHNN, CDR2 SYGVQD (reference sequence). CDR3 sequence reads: CASKASGSTGELFF. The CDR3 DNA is TGCGCCAGCAAGGCTAGCGGGAGTACCGGGGAGCTGTTTTTT.

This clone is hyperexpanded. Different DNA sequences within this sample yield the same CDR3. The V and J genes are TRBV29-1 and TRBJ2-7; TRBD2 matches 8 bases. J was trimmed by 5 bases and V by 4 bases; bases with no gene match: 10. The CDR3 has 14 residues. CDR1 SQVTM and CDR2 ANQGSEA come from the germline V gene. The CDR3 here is CSVVYGTRGDEQYF. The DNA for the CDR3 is TGCAGCGTTGTGTACGGGACTAGAGGCGACGAGCAGTACTTC.

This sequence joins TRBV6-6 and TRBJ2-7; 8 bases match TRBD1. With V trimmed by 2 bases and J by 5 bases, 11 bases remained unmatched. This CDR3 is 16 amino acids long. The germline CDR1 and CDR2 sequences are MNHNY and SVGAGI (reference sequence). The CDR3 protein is CASSYPTRQGPNEQYF. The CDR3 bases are TGTGCCAGCAGTTACCCCACCCGACAGGGGCCCAACGAGCAGTACTTC.